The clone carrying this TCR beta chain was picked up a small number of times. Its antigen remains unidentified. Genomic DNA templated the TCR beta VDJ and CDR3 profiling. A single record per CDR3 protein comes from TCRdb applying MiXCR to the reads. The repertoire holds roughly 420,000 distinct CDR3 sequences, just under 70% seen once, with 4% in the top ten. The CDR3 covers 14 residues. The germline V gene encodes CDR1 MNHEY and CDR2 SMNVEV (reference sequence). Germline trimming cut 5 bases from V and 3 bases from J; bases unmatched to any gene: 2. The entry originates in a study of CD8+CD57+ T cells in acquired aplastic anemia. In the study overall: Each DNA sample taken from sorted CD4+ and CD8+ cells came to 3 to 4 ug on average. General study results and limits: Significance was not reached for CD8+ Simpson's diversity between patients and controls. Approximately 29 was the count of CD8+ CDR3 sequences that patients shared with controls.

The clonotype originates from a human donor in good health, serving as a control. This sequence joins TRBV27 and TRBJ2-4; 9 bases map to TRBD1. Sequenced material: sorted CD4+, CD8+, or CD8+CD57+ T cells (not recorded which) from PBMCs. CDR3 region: CASSQTGGKNIQYF. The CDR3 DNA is TGTGCCAGCAGTCAGACAGGGGGCAAAAACATTCAGTACTTC.